A single sample is the source of the 31 T cell receptor beta chains below, sequenced in a study of CD8+ T cells in alopecia areata. Documented treatment: oral pan-JAK inhibitor, 5-10 mg twice daily. Researchers gathered lesional scalp punch biopsies and peripheral blood from patients with alopecia areata. Extracted RNA was reverse transcribed into cDNA, the sequencing template. Sequenced by immunoSEQ multiplex PCR; TCRdb stores in-frame clones only, minus some. The table records a few thousand clones, approximately 79% of them present only once. The material was skin, obtained at week 24, from a patient treated with tofacitinib. Source of these receptors: a human donor with alopecia areata.

CDR3 bases: TGTGCCAGCCAGGGAGGTGTTGGGGGGAGCGATGGCTACACCTTC. Translation gives CASQGGVGGSDGYTF. The genes are TRBV7-9 and TRBJ1-2, with D perhaps matching TRBD1 (5 bases). V lost 8 bases and J lost 6, with 22 bases in between. The CDR3 has 15 amino acids. Germline V gives CDR1 SEHNR, CDR2 FQNEAQ (reference sequence).

The genes are TRBV10-2 and TRBJ2-3; possibly TRBD1 for D (6 bases). This CDR3 has 14 residues. Trimming left V 6 bases short and J 3 bases short, with 13 bases between. Germline CDR1 WSHSY, CDR2 SAAADI. CDR3 nucleotides: TGCGCCAGCAGACAGGGAAAGTTGACAGATACGCAGTATTTT. This translates into CASRQGKLTDTQYF.

The chain employs TRBV5-1 and TRBJ2-5, with 7 bases that match TRBD1. CDR3 length: 13 residues. Germline V gene sequence: CDR1 SGHRS, CDR2 YFSETQ. J was trimmed by 4 bases and V by 8 bases; bases with no gene match: 8. This CDR3 reads CASSTGSTETQYF. CDR3 bases: TGCGCCAGTTCGACAGGGTCGACAGAGACCCAGTACTTC.

The V call is TRBV5-5, the J call TRBJ2-7; unclear D gene. The CDR3 has 13 residues. The V gene lost 0 bases and the J gene lost 0 bases, with 4 bases spanning the gap. The germline gives CDR1 SGHKS, CDR2 YYEKEE (reference sequence). CDR3: CASSLAPSYEQYF. The CDR3 bases are TGTGCCAGCAGCTTGGCTCCCTCCTACGAGCAGTACTTC.

The CDR3 region has the DNA TGTGCCAGCAGCTCCCCCCGGCCGGATAATGAGCAGTTCTTC. Its protein product is CASSSPRPDNEQFF. The chain employs TRBV7-2 and TRBJ2-1; no definite D call. The CDR3 covers 14 residues. V shed 4 bases and J shed 7 bases, with 14 bases lying between them. Germline-derived CDR1 and CDR2 are SGHTA and FQGNSA.

The chain carries TRBV7-8 and TRBJ1-2; 9 bases are shared with TRBD1. Germline-derived CDR1 and CDR2 are SGHVS and FQNEAQ. The CDR3 is 18 amino acids. Trimming took 5 bases from V and 3 from J; bases not matched to a gene: 16. The CDR3: CASSQPSQGASIDYGYTF. The CDR3 coding sequence is TGTGCCAGCAGCCAGCCGTCACAGGGGGCTAGTATAGACTATGGCTACACCTTC.

The rearrangement uses TRBV6-5 and TRBJ1-5; a possible D gene is TRBD1 (6 bases). CDR3 length equals 15 residues. Germline V CDR1 and CDR2: MNHEY, SVGAGI. The ends were cut back, 8 bases at V and 3 bases at J, with 17 bases in the middle. In nucleotides, the CDR3 is TGTGCCAGCCGCGGGGGGGCGGAGGTCAATCAGCCCCAGCATTTT. It is translated as CASRGGAEVNQPQHF.

This clone has only a few counts. The chain is built from TRBV7-2 and TRBJ2-1; weak D call: TRBD2 (6 bases). The CDR3 loop spans 17 amino acids. The ends were cut back, 5 bases at V and 4 bases at J, with 21 bases in the middle. Germline lookup yields CDR1 SGHTA and CDR2 FQGNSA. CDR3 nucleotide sequence: TGTGCCAGCAGCCCCGGGAGAGGAAATGTTGGGTACAATGAGCAGTTCTTC. This translates into CASSPGRGNVGYNEQFF.

CDR3 in amino acids: CASSSQPGDTQYF. Here the CDR3 DNA reads TGTGCCAGCAGTTCCCAACCTGGAGATACGCAGTATTTT. V gene TRBV6-6 combines with J gene TRBJ2-3; D is unclear. The germline gives CDR1 MNHNY, CDR2 SVGAGI (reference sequence). V was cut by 4 bases and J by 5 bases, with 10 bases left in between. The CDR3 is 13 amino acids.

The chain couples TRBV4-1 to TRBJ2-7; the match to TRBD2 covers 10 bases. The J segment lost 2 bases and the V segment lost 3 bases, leaving 7 bases of the junction unmatched. CDR3 length equals 16 residues. Germline V gives CDR1 MGHRA, CDR2 YSYEKL. CDR3 protein: CASSHVGLAAPYEQYF. CDR3 bases: TGCGCCAGCAGCCATGTTGGACTAGCGGCGCCCTACGAGCAGTACTTC.

The genes are TRBV7-2 and TRBJ2-4, with 13 bases identical to TRBD2. Germline CDR1 is SGHTA and CDR2 is FQGNSA. The J segment lost 8 bases and the V segment lost 6 bases, leaving 7 bases of the junction unmatched. The CDR3 extends over 15 amino acids. Here the CDR3 DNA reads TGTGCCAGCAGGGTTACTAGCGGGGGGGCGGACATTCAGTACTTC. Translation: CASRVTSGGADIQYF.

This clone was counted between two and nine times. The J gene is TRBJ2-6, the V gene TRBV5-5; 10 bases match TRBD1. CDR1 is SGHKS and CDR2 is YYEKEE in the germline V gene (reference sequence). The CDR3 loop spans 17 amino acids. The V gene end was trimmed by 4 bases and the J gene end by 1 base; junction bases not matched to a gene: 5. In nucleotides, the CDR3 is TGTGCCAGCAGCCGTGGACAGGGGGAGTCTGGGGCCAACGTCCTGACTTTC. Its protein product is CASSRGQGESGANVLTF.

This clone came up a few times. This sequence joins TRBV2 and TRBJ2-1, with TRBD2 matching over 7 bases. Germline V CDR1 and CDR2: SNHLY, FYNNEI. The CDR3 extends over 16 amino acids. Germline trimming cut 3 bases from V and 2 bases from J; bases unmatched to any gene: 7. The CDR3 is CASSELERGTYNEQFF. CDR3 DNA sequence: TGTGCCAGCAGTGAGCTCGAGCGGGGAACCTACAATGAGCAGTTCTTC.

V gene TRBV23-1 combines with J gene TRBJ1-5; D possibly corresponds to TRBD1 (5 bases). TRBV23-1 falls under the ORF class, with uncertain function. The CDR3 runs 14 residues. The V gene lost 6 bases and the J gene lost 1 base, with 10 bases spanning the gap. Written as DNA, the CDR3 is TGCGCCAGCAGCTGGGCAGGGAGCAATCAGCCCCAGCATTTT. This encodes CASSWAGSNQPQHF.

The J gene is TRBJ2-5, the V gene TRBV5-1; D may correspond to TRBD1 or TRBD2 (5 bases each). Germline CDR1 and CDR2: SGHRS and YFSETQ. This CDR3 comprises 15 residues. Trimming left V 4 bases short and J 6 bases short, with 19 bases between. For the CDR3, the DNA is TGCGCCAGCAGCCAAGGCAACGGGGCCGTGAAGACCCAGTACTTC. Translated: CASSQGNGAVKTQYF.

This clone was recorded a few times. The V call is TRBV7-2, the J call TRBJ2-3; possibly TRBD2 for D (6 bases). Looked up from germline, CDR1 is SGHTA and CDR2 is FQGNSA. Trimming took off 3 bases at V and 2 bases at J, with 6 bases between the two ends. The CDR3 covers 13 residues. The CDR3 is CASSLDYTDTQYF. The CDR3, as DNA: TGTGCCAGCAGCTTGGACTACACAGATACGCAGTATTTT.

In nucleotides, the CDR3 is TGTGCCTGGGATCGAGCGGGGGGCAACGAGCAGTTCTTC. The encoded protein is CAWDRAGGNEQFF. The chain links TRBV30 to TRBJ2-1, with 9 bases matching TRBD2. The CDR3 sequence is 13 residues long. Per germline, CDR1 GTSNPN and CDR2 SVGIG (reference sequence). V shed 5 bases, J shed 10 bases, and the junction held 9 bases outside the gene matches.

This clone was observed once. The chain has TRBV29-1 and TRBJ2-1; 9 bases are a match to TRBD2. CDR1 and CDR2 (germline): SQVTM, ANQGSEA. The CDR3 is 12 amino acids. After removal of 8 bases from V and 9 bases from J, the junction contained 8 bases not matched to a gene. The CDR3 nucleotides are TGCAGCTCTGCGGGGGGGCACGGTGAGCAGTTCTTC. It encodes CSSAGGHGEQFF.

This clone was detected a few times. This rearrangement joins TRBV11-2 to TRBJ2-2; perhaps D is TRBD1 or TRBD2 (5 bases each). V was trimmed by 2 bases and J by 5 bases, leaving 12 bases between them. Germline V lookup: CDR1 SGHAT, CDR2 FQNNGV. This CDR3 is 15 amino acids long. CDR3 coding DNA: TGTGCCAGCAGCTTAAGGGCCTGGGGGACCGGGGAGCTGTTTTTT. Protein: CASSLRAWGTGELFF. Based on the CDR3 plus reference TRBV11-2 and TRBJ2-2, the full variable domain is EAGVAQSPRYKIIEKRQSVAFWCNPISGHATLYWYQQILGQGPKLLIQFQNNGVVDDSQLPKDRFSAERLKGVDSTLKIQPAKLEDSAVYLCASSLRAWGTGELFFGEGSRLTVL.

The V call is TRBV6-1, the J call TRBJ2-2; no clear D. V shed 6 bases and J shed 7 bases, with 12 bases lying between them. CDR3 size: 13 residues. Germline CDR1 is MNHNS and CDR2 is SASEGT. The CDR3 protein is CASRLIASGELFF. CDR3 nucleotide sequence: TGTGCCAGCAGATTAATAGCTAGCGGGGAGCTGTTTTTT.

The rearrangement uses TRBV7-3 and TRBJ2-3, with D perhaps matching TRBD1 or TRBD2 (5 bases each). This CDR3 comprises 14 residues. V lost 5 bases and J lost 7, with 16 bases in between. Germline CDR1 is SGHTA and CDR2 is FQGTGA. The CDR3 loop reads CASSARDPRNTQYF. The CDR3, as DNA: TGTGCCAGCAGCGCCCGGGACCCCCGGAATACGCAGTATTTT.

The chain employs TRBV10-3 and TRBJ2-2; possibly TRBD2 for D (5 bases). Trimming cost V 4 bases and J 0 bases, with 9 bases left between them. The CDR3 length is 15 residues. In germline, CDR1 is ENHRY, CDR2 SYGVKD. CDR3 sequence reads: CAISGEGTNTGELFF. CDR3 in DNA: TGTGCCATCAGTGGTGAGGGAACGAACACCGGGGAGCTGTTTTTT.

The V call is TRBV19, the J call TRBJ1-2; 9 nucleotides agree with TRBD1. This CDR3 has 13 residues. The V segment lost 5 bases and the J segment 3 bases; nucleotides outside the gene matches: 1. CDR1 LNHDA and CDR2 SQIVND come from the germline V gene (reference sequence). The DNA of the CDR3 is TGTGCCAGTAGTCGGACAGGGGACTATGGCTACACCTTC. Amino acids: CASSRTGDYGYTF.

This sequence joins TRBV7-2 and TRBJ2-7, with 8 positions matching TRBD2. CDR3 length equals 16 residues. Germline V gives CDR1 SGHTA, CDR2 FQGNSA. The V segment lost 5 bases and the J segment 0 bases; nucleotides outside the gene matches: 9. The CDR3 loop is CASSHRTSPFSYEQYF. The DNA of the CDR3 is TGTGCCAGCAGCCACCGGACTAGCCCCTTCTCCTACGAGCAGTACTTC.

The chain joins TRBV10-2 to TRBJ2-1; possibly TRBD1 for D (6 bases). Per germline, CDR1 WSHSY and CDR2 SAAADI. The length of the CDR3 is 15 residues. V was clipped by 6 bases and J by 4 bases, with 16 bases between them. The CDR3: CASRRAGVDYNEQFF. DNA for the CDR3: TGCGCCAGCAGGAGGGCAGGGGTGGATTACAATGAGCAGTTCTTC.

The J gene is TRBJ2-5, the V gene TRBV4-3; possible D gene TRBD2, 6 bases. CDR3 length: 14 residues. The ends were cut back, 1 base at V and 5 bases at J, with 11 bases in the middle. Germline-derived CDR1 and CDR2 are LGHNA and YSLEER. The DNA for the CDR3 is TGCGCCAGCAGCCAAGGGCTTGGGGGGGAGACCCAGTACTTC. Protein product: CASSQGLGGETQYF.

This sequence joins TRBV29-1 and TRBJ2-1; D may match TRBD1 or TRBD2 (5 bases each). Germline V gene sequence: CDR1 SQVTM, CDR2 ANQGSEA. The CDR3 is made up of 14 amino acids. Trimming took 0 bases from V and 0 from J, leaving 6 bases between them. The CDR3 sequence is CSVEEGVSYNEQFF. The CDR3 DNA follows: TGCAGCGTTGAAGAGGGGGTCTCCTACAATGAGCAGTTCTTC.

This clone has just one count. V gene TRBV6-5 combines with J gene TRBJ2-1, with D possibly TRBD2 on 5 matching bases. The germline V gene has CDR1 MNHEY and CDR2 SVGAGI. This CDR3 comprises 12 residues. Deletions cut 4 bases from V and 7 bases from J, with 8 bases between. The CDR3 loop reads CASSSPGNEQFF. The CDR3 DNA reads as TGTGCCAGCAGTTCCCCGGGGAATGAGCAGTTCTTC.

The chain combines TRBV6-5 with TRBJ2-2; 7 nucleotides match TRBD1. Germline lookup yields CDR1 MNHEY and CDR2 SVGAGI. The CDR3 is made up of 15 amino acids. Trimming took 10 bases from V and 6 from J; bases not matched to a gene: 14. The CDR3 sequence is CATLTGPSLSGELFF. In DNA form, the CDR3 reads TGTGCCACCCTGACAGGGCCTTCTTTGTCCGGGGAGCTGTTTTTT.

This clone was seen only once. The rearrangement uses TRBV27 and TRBJ2-7; D not certain. Trimming shortened V by 6 bases and J by 4 bases, and 13 bases separated the two germline ends. CDR3 length: 13 residues. The V gene's germline CDR1 is MNHEY and CDR2 SMNVEV (reference sequence). The CDR3 reads CASSHGGWYEQYF. Here the CDR3 DNA reads TGTGCCAGCAGCCACGGCGGCTGGTACGAGCAGTACTTC.

The chain recombines TRBV7-2 with TRBJ1-2; D may be TRBD1 (6 bases). Trimming left V 4 bases short and J 0 bases short, with 18 bases between. The CDR3 is 17 amino acids. Germline assignment: CDR1 SGHTA and CDR2 FQGNSA. CDR3 sequence reads: CASSSVYTGSANYGYTF. Here the CDR3 DNA reads TGTGCCAGCAGCTCCGTTTACACAGGGTCGGCTAACTATGGCTACACCTTC.